The clone carrying this TCR beta chain was observed once. The antigen is not known. With V trimmed by 5 bases and J by 11 bases, 12 bases remained unmatched. The CDR3 has 14 amino acids. Germline V gene lookup returns CDR1 SGHTA and CDR2 FQGTGA. Sorted-subset replicate PCRs used 200 ng DNA, around 27,000 T cell genomes. This table comes from immunoSEQ multiplex PCR, and its TCRdb copy is limited to in-frame clones, with some not included. The repertoire holds over a million clones, with just under 99% as singletons. These data are taken from a study of shared clonotypes between healthy human individuals. General observations from the study: As a rule, naive subsets had a larger estimated richness than memory subsets.

The clonotype was recovered from a man aged 30 to 45 in good health. Sequences were obtained from naive CD4+ T cells sorted from blood. Subset of the sample: CD45RA+ positively selected. The chain uses TRBV7-3 and TRBJ2-3, with 8 positions matching TRBD2. CDR3 protein: CASSPSGTRLRQYF. Written as DNA, the CDR3 is TGTGCCAGCAGCCCCTCCGGGACTAGATTACGGCAGTATTTT.